The 20 T cell receptor beta chains in this list originate from one sample, sequenced in a study of sequential checkpoint blockade in melanoma. Treatment here: randomized to nivolumab then ipilimumab (arm A) or the reverse (arm B). Assay: immunoSEQ multiplex PCR; the TCRdb copy retains only in-frame clones and omits some. The sample contains 15,000 or so clones, approximately 93% of which appear only once. The sequencing used CD8+ T cells sorted from blood (inferred from file names), collected from a patient given nivolumab and ipilimumab in sequence. The receptors stem from a human donor with melanoma.

The V and J genes are TRBV30 and TRBJ1-4, with D tentatively TRBD1 (5 bases). Trimming stripped 1 base from V and 8 bases from J, with 11 bases between. Germline lookup yields CDR1 GTSNPN and CDR2 SVGIG (reference sequence). The CDR3 consists of 13 residues. The DNA for the CDR3 is TGTGCCTGGAGTGGGCAGGGATGGGAAAAACTGTTTTTT. Translated: CAWSGQGWEKLFF.

This chain uses TRBV7-9 with TRBJ2-7; tentatively, D is TRBD1 (5 bases). Trimming took 0 bases from V and 2 from J, leaving 11 bases between them. The CDR3 length is 15 residues. Germline lookup yields CDR1 SEHNR and CDR2 FQNEAQ (reference sequence). CDR3 region: CASSLASDTPYEQYF. The CDR3 DNA is TGTGCCAGCAGCTTAGCATCGGACACACCCTACGAGCAGTACTTC.

V usage is TRBV28 and J usage is TRBJ2-7; D might be TRBD1 (6 bases). Trimming removed 3 bases from V and 3 bases from J, with 9 bases in between. The CDR3 is 13 residues long. The germline V gene has CDR1 MDHEN and CDR2 SYDVKM. CDR3 sequence (DNA): TGTGCCAGCAGTTTCCCGGACAGCTACGAGCAGTACGTC. Its protein is CASSFPDSYEQYV.

CDR3 sequence: CASSQERLTLVYEQYV. The DNA for the CDR3 is TGCGCCAGCAGCCAAGAAAGACTGACGTTAGTCTACGAGCAGTACGTC. The chain employs TRBV4-1 and TRBJ2-7; D not resolved. The CDR3 sequence is 16 residues long. In germline, CDR1 is MGHRA, CDR2 YSYEKL. V dropped 0 bases and J dropped 3 bases, with 15 bases sitting between them.

This rearrangement joins TRBV13 to TRBJ1-5; no clear D. CDR1 is PRHDT and CDR2 is FYEKMQ in the germline V gene (reference sequence). The CDR3 has 15 residues. V was clipped by 5 bases and J by 5 bases, with 16 bases between them. The chain's CDR3 is CASSQRHRWDQPQHF. The CDR3 DNA follows: TGTGCCAGCAGCCAAAGACACCGGTGGGATCAGCCCCAGCATTTT.

The rearrangement uses TRBV27 and TRBJ2-7; 9 bases map to TRBD2. This CDR3 contains 17 residues. In germline, CDR1 is MNHEY, CDR2 SMNVEV (reference sequence). J was trimmed by 4 bases and V by 3 bases; bases with no gene match: 13. CDR3 protein: CASSLAIGLAGRYEQYF. For the CDR3, the DNA is TGTGCCAGCAGTTTGGCTATCGGGCTAGCGGGACGATACGAGCAGTACTTC.

The J gene is TRBJ1-3, the V gene TRBV6-5, with a tentative D call TRBD1 (5 bases). This CDR3 contains 15 residues. Germline lookup yields CDR1 MNHEY and CDR2 SVGAGI. Between the trimmed V and J ends, which lost 6 bases and 1 base, there was a span of 13 bases. The CDR3 protein is CASRSGQLSGNTIYF. The CDR3 bases are TGTGCCAGCAGATCCGGACAATTATCTGGAAACACCATATATTTT.

This chain uses TRBV29-1 with TRBJ1-1; D gene unclear. This CDR3 comprises 13 residues. V was pared by 4 bases and J by 3 bases, with 12 bases between. Looked up from germline, CDR1 is SQVTM and CDR2 is ANQGSEA. The CDR3 coding sequence is TGCAGCGTTGGGGAGGGCGGTGACACTGAAGCTTTCTTT. This sequence encodes CSVGEGGDTEAFF. The whole variable domain, remainder taken from reference TRBV29-1 and TRBJ1-1, is SAVISQKPSRDICQRGTSLTIQCQVDSQVTMMFWYRQQPGQSLTLIATANQGSEATYESGFVIDKFPISRPNLTFSTLTVSNMSPEDSSIYLCSVGEGGDTEAFFGQGTRLTVV.

The chain recombines TRBV15 with TRBJ1-2, with TRBD1 as a possible D gene (5 bases). The CDR3 extends over 14 amino acids. Germline V gives CDR1 LNHNV, CDR2 YYDKDF (reference sequence). The ends were cut back, 2 bases at V and 6 bases at J, with 13 bases in the middle. The CDR3: CATSRQGGAHGYTF. CDR3 nucleotide sequence: TGTGCCACCAGCAGACAAGGTGGGGCCCATGGCTACACCTTC.

The V gene is TRBV19, the J gene TRBJ1-1; D possibly corresponds to TRBD1 (6 bases). V lost 4 bases and J lost 2, with 8 bases in between. The CDR3 loop spans 13 amino acids. Germline CDR1 LNHDA, CDR2 SQIVND (reference sequence). The CDR3 protein is CASSTGGNTEAFF. The DNA of the CDR3 is TGTGCCAGTAGTACGGGGGGCAACACTGAAGCTTTCTTT.

This clone has a handful of counts. This chain links TRBV6-6 with TRBJ2-3, with TRBD1 as a possible D gene (6 bases). V was cut by 4 bases and J by 7 bases, with 12 bases left in between. This CDR3 comprises 13 residues. The germline gives CDR1 MNHNY, CDR2 SVGAGI (reference sequence). Written as DNA, the CDR3 is TGTGCCAGCAGTTTCGGGGACAAATATACGCAGTATTTT. Translated, it gives CASSFGDKYTQYF.

The chain recombines TRBV9 with TRBJ2-7; D might be TRBD1 (5 bases). Germline V lookup: CDR1 SGDLS, CDR2 YYNGEE. The V gene lost 3 bases and the J gene lost 5 bases, with 12 bases spanning the gap. The CDR3 totals 13 residues. This CDR3 is CASSASQGDEQYF. DNA of the CDR3: TGTGCCAGCAGCGCGTCGCAGGGCGACGAGCAGTACTTC.

The rearrangement joins TRBV2 to TRBJ2-1; 8 nucleotides align to TRBD2. The CDR3 loop spans 12 amino acids. V gave up 8 bases and J gave up 5 bases; unmatched junction bases: 2. CDR1 and CDR2 (germline): SNHLY, FYNNEI. The CDR3 loop reads CASQTSDNEQFF. CDR3 bases: TGTGCCAGCCAGACTAGCGACAATGAGCAGTTCTTC.

The chain combines TRBV2 with TRBJ1-5, with 8 bases lining up with TRBD1. This CDR3 is 14 amino acids long. From germline, CDR1 is SNHLY and CDR2 FYNNEI. Trimming removed 3 bases from V and 2 bases from J; junction bases left unmatched: 0. CDR3 sequence reads: CASSETGGNQPQHF. DNA of the CDR3: TGTGCCAGCAGTGAGACAGGGGGCAATCAGCCCCAGCATTTT.

CDR3 region: CASSLGVAGINEKLFF. The CDR3 DNA follows: TGTGCCAGCAGCTTGGGGGTGGCAGGGATAAATGAAAAACTGTTTTTT. This sequence joins TRBV5-4 and TRBJ1-4, with D perhaps TRBD1 (5 bases). The CDR3 sequence is 16 residues long. The germline CDR1 and CDR2 sequences are SGHNT and YYREEE (reference sequence). Trimming removed 0 bases from V and 5 bases from J, with 14 bases in between.

This clone was counted a few times. The chain recombines TRBV28 with TRBJ1-1; perhaps TRBD1 as D (5 bases). The CDR3 sequence is 16 residues long. Trimming left V 6 bases short and J 0 bases short, with 17 bases between. Germline V gene sequence: CDR1 MDHEN, CDR2 SYDVKM. CDR3: CASSLPRGSMNTEAFF. CDR3 coding DNA: TGTGCCAGCAGCCTCCCACGGGGGTCAATGAACACTGAAGCTTTCTTT.

The genes are TRBV6-4 and TRBJ1-1; TRBD1 matches 9 bases. V lost 6 bases to trimming and J lost 2 bases; unmatched junction nucleotides: 4. Germline loops: CDR1 MRHNA, CDR2 SNTAGT. CDR3 length: 14 residues. The CDR3, as DNA: TGTGCCAGCAGGATGACAGGGGGAAACACTGAAGCTTTCTTT. Translated, it gives CASRMTGGNTEAFF.

The genes are TRBV19 and TRBJ1-5; D might be TRBD1 (5 bases). Germline CDR1 reads LNHDA; CDR2 reads SQIVND (reference sequence). The V gene lost 7 bases and the J gene lost 2 bases, with 12 bases spanning the gap. The CDR3 totals 14 residues. CDR3 coding DNA: TGTGCCAGTACCCCTGGGGGGGGCAATCAGCCCCAGCATTTT. It encodes CASTPGGGNQPQHF.

The CDR3 loop is CASSSSSYEQYF. The DNA for the CDR3 is TGCGCCAGCAGCTCGAGCTCCTACGAGCAGTACTTC. J is TRBJ2-7 and V is TRBV5-1; no definite D call. Germline-derived CDR1 and CDR2 are SGHRS and YFSETQ. The CDR3 is made up of 12 amino acids. Deletions cut 3 bases from V and 0 bases from J, with 4 bases between.

J is TRBJ1-5 and V is TRBV27; D may be TRBD1 (6 bases). This CDR3 spans 14 amino acids. The V end was cut by 3 bases, the J end by 3 bases, with 9 bases between. Germline V gene sequence: CDR1 MNHEY, CDR2 SMNVEV (reference sequence). The CDR3 loop reads CASSFWGLNQPQHF. Here the CDR3 DNA reads TGTGCCAGCAGTTTTTGGGGGCTCAATCAGCCCCAGCATTTT.